Listed below are T cell receptor beta chains from one sample, sequenced in a study of neurological immune-mediated disorders. Using its own MiXCR run on the 5' RACE reads, TCRdb lists one record per CDR3 protein. The sample lists tens of thousands of distinct CDR3 sequences, 3% to 4% occurring once. Specimen: CD4+ T cells from blood. These receptors came from a woman between 40 and 55 years old with multiple sclerosis. Each CDR3 is given with its conserved first and last residue. D genes are given only for firm matches. Size values are once, few and many counts, or a class for expanded clones, and some rows have none.

J gene	clone size	V gene	D gene	CDR3 DNA	CDR3 protein
TRBJ1-1	many	TRBV4-1	TRBD1	TGCGCCAGCAGCTCGGACAGGACTAACACTGAAGCTTTCTTT	CASSSDRTNTEAFF
TRBJ2-2	many	TRBV6-2/TRBV6-3	.	TGTGCCAGCAACGAATCCTTTCGAGGGGCACCGAACACCGGGGAGCTGTTTTTT	CASNESFRGAPNTGELFF
TRBJ2-7	many	TRBV3-1	.	TGTGCCAGCAGCCAAGAAGTGGCTGGTTCCTACGAGCAGTACTTC	CASSQEVAGSYEQYF
TRBJ2-3	many	TRBV6-2/TRBV6-3	TRBD2	TGTGCCAGCAGTTACTCCCTGGGACTAGCGGACACAGATACGCAGTATTTT	CASSYSLGLADTDTQYF
TRBJ1-1	many	TRBV7-7	TRBD1	TGTGCCAGCAGCCAGGACAGGGACACTGAAGCTTTCTTT	CASSQDRDTEAFF
TRBJ1-2	many	TRBV5-1	.	TGCGCCAGCAGCTCCCAGAGGGTTCCTAACTATGGCTACACCTTC	CASSSQRVPNYGYTF
TRBJ2-3	many	TRBV7-9	.	TGTGCCAGCAGCGAGGGGACACGGAGTAGCTTAGATACGCAGTATTTT	CASSEGTRSSLDTQYF
TRBJ2-5	many	TRBV5-1	.	TGCGCCAGCAGCGCTACTACAGGGCTCCAAGAGACCCAGTACTTC	CASSATTGLQETQYF
TRBJ1-6	many	TRBV7-9	.	TGTGCCAGCAGCTTAATGCCGGAGCGTTCACCCCTCCACTTT	CASSLMPERSPLHF
TRBJ1-1	many	TRBV7-8	.	TGTGCCAGCAGCCATCCTCCGGGGGGGGGCACTGAAGCTTTCTTT	CASSHPPGGGTEAFF
TRBJ1-2	many	TRBV7-6	.	TGTGCCAGCAGCTTTGGGGGGCCTAACTATGGCTACACCTTC	CASSFGGPNYGYTF
TRBJ1-5	many	TRBV6-2/TRBV6-3	.	TGTGCCAGCAGTTACTGGGGGGGCAATCAGCCCCAGCATTTT	CASSYWGGNQPQHF
TRBJ1-4	many	TRBV6-6	TRBD1	TGTGCCAGTCAGGGGGCGGACATTATGGAAGAAAAACTGTTTTTT	CASQGADIMEEKLFF
TRBJ2-3	many	TRBV9	TRBD2	TGTGCCAGCAGCGCCCGGGGGGATTTAGATACGCAGTATTTT	CASSARGDLDTQYF
TRBJ2-7	many	TRBV4-1	TRBD2	TGCGCCAGCAGCCGCGGACTAGCGGGAATCTCCTACGAGCAGTACTTC	CASSRGLAGISYEQYF
TRBJ2-2	many	TRBV5-1	TRBD1	TGCGCCAGCCGGACAGGGCGCACCGGGGAGCTGTTTTTT	CASRTGRTGELFF
TRBJ1-1	many	TRBV10-3	TRBD1	TGTGCCATCAGTGGAGGGACAGGGGGCTATAAGAAAACTGAAGCTTTCTTT	CAISGGTGGYKKTEAFF
TRBJ2-1	many	TRBV5-1	.	TGCGCCAGCAGCTTGCAGAACCCCTCCTACAATGAGCAGTTCTTC	CASSLQNPSYNEQFF
TRBJ2-7	many	TRBV27	TRBD1	TGTGCCAGCAGTTCAGGGGGCTTTCCCTACGAGCAGTACTTC	CASSSGGFPYEQYF
TRBJ1-3	many	TRBV6-5	.	TGTGCCAGCAGTTACTCGGCGGCTGCTGGAAACACCATATATTTT	CASSYSAAAGNTIYF
TRBJ2-7	many	TRBV5-5	.	TGTGCCAGCAGCTTGGCTGGCTGGGGGAATTCCTACGAGCAGTACTTC	CASSLAGWGNSYEQYF
TRBJ1-5	many	TRBV7-2	.	TGTGCCAGCAGCGTGGACGGAGATCTGTATAGCAATCAGCCCCAGCATTTT	CASSVDGDLYSNQPQHF
TRBJ1-4	many	TRBV10-3	.	TGTGCCATCACCCGGGCCGCCGATGAAAAACTGTTTTTT	CAITRAADEKLFF
TRBJ2-2	many	TRBV6-1	.	TGTGCCAGCAGTGAAGGTCCTGAGCTGTTTTTT	CASSEGPELFF
TRBJ2-2	many	TRBV12-3/TRBV12-4	.	TGTGCCAGCAGTTTAGCGCCAGAGAACACCGGGGAGCTGTTTTTT	CASSLAPENTGELFF
TRBJ1-2	many	TRBV4-1	TRBD1	TGCGCCAGCAGCCATCCCGACAGGGAAGGCTATGGCTACACCTTC	CASSHPDREGYGYTF
TRBJ2-1	.	TRBV9	TRBD2	TGTGCCAGCAGCGACCGGGGGGGTTACAATGAGCAGTTCTTC	CASSDRGGYNEQFF
TRBJ1-2	many	TRBV5-1	.	TGCGCCAGCAGCTTCGGGGCTAACTATGGCTACACCTTC	CASSFGANYGYTF
TRBJ1-4	many	TRBV4-1	.	TGCGCCAGCAGCCAATTCATAGCTGAAAAACTGTTTTTT	CASSQFIAEKLFF
TRBJ2-1	many	TRBV12-3/TRBV12-4	.	TGTGCCAGCGGAAGACAGGTGGCCTACAATGAGCAGTTCTTC	CASGRQVAYNEQFF
TRBJ2-7	many	TRBV4-1	.	TGCGCCAGCAGCCAAGAACCCACAGCTTCCTACGAGCAGTACTTC	CASSQEPTASYEQYF
TRBJ2-3	many	TRBV5-1	TRBD1	TGCGCCAGCAGCCCGCCGGGACAGGGTCTGGCGATTTCGCAGTATTTT	CASSPPGQGLAISQYF
TRBJ2-3	many	TRBV5-1	TRBD2	TGCGCCAGCAGCTTGGGGCTAGCGGGCCGCACAGATACGCAGTATTTT	CASSLGLAGRTDTQYF
TRBJ2-7	many	TRBV11-2	TRBD2	TGTGCCAGCAGCCCTTTAGCGGGGGGAATTTCCTACGAGCAGTACTTC	CASSPLAGGISYEQYF
TRBJ1-5	many	TRBV5-5	TRBD1	TGTGCCAGCAGCCCCGGGACAGGGTATCAGCCCCAGCATTTT	CASSPGTGYQPQHF
TRBJ2-2	many	TRBV29-1	.	TGCAGCGTCAGGGGGGCGACCACCGGGGAGCTGTTTTTT	CSVRGATTGELFF
TRBJ1-6	many	TRBV4-1	.	TGCGCCAGCAGCCAAGATGACGGTGAATCACCCCTCCACTTT	CASSQDDGESPLHF
TRBJ1-4	many	TRBV20-1	.	TGCAGTGCTCCCACGGGACTCTATGAAAAACTGTTTTTT	CSAPTGLYEKLFF
TRBJ1-2	many	TRBV5-1	TRBD1	TGCGCCAGCAGCTCACGACAGGGGTATGGCTACACCTTC	CASSSRQGYGYTF
TRBJ2-3	many	TRBV5-1	.	TGCGCCAGCAGCTTGACTCCTAGCACAGATACGCAGTATTTT	CASSLTPSTDTQYF
TRBJ2-5	.	TRBV4-1	.	TGCGCCAGCAGCCAAGATCCCCACATGGGGCTAGAGACCCAGTACTTT	CASSQDPHMGLETQYF
TRBJ1-6	.	TRBV6-5	.	TGTGCCAGCAGTTACGCGCGGGATAATTCACCCCTCCACTTT	CASSYARDNSPLHF
TRBJ1-1	many	TRBV18	.	TGTGCCAGCTCACCACTTTGGTTGAACACTGAAGCTTTCTTT	CASSPLWLNTEAFF
TRBJ2-7	many	TRBV7-8	.	TGTGCCAGCAGCTTAGAGGGCAGACTAGGCTACGAGCAGTACTTC	CASSLEGRLGYEQYF
TRBJ2-1	many	TRBV2	TRBD1	TGTGCCAGCATTCGACAGGGGAACTCCTACAATGAGCAGTTCTTC	CASIRQGNSYNEQFF
TRBJ2-5	many	TRBV7-7	.	TGTGCCAGCAGCCCCCCCCAGGGGTCTAGGGAGACCCAGTACTTC	CASSPPQGSRETQYF
TRBJ2-3	many	TRBV5-5	.	TGTGCCAGCAGCTTGGACAGGTACACAGATACGCAGTATTTT	CASSLDRYTDTQYF
TRBJ2-1	few	TRBV20-1	.	TGCAGTGCCGTAGCCTCAGGGAAGGATATGGATGAGCAGTTCTTC	CSAVASGKDMDEQFF
TRBJ2-7	many	TRBV9	.	TGTGCCAGCAGCGTAGGACTGAGCCCTTCCTACGAGCAGTACTTC	CASSVGLSPSYEQYF
TRBJ2-1	many	TRBV6-2/TRBV6-3	TRBD2	TGTGCCAGCAGTTACCCTCAAGGGCGGGGGGCCTACAATGAGCAGTTCTTC	CASSYPQGRGAYNEQFF
TRBJ1-4	many	TRBV5-1	TRBD1	TGCGCCAGCAGCTTGGCCAAGACAGGGGGTAATGAAAAACTGTTTTTT	CASSLAKTGGNEKLFF
TRBJ2-2	many	TRBV20-1	.	TGCAGTGCTAGTCGGCCCGGACCCACCGGGGAGCTGTTTTTT	CSASRPGPTGELFF